The entry below gives a single TCR beta chain sequence along with its context. This entry is derived from a study of blood T cell repertoires in COVID-19. About the research overall: Nucleic acid was either cDNA or gDNA, and it came from T cells, B-cell-depleted T cells, or PBMCs.

The CDR3 has 17 amino acids. Unmatched junction bases numbered 10, after V lost 6 bases and J lost 1 base. Germline assignment: CDR1 LNHDA and CDR2 SQIVND (reference sequence). Profiling relied on immunoSEQ multiplex PCR, and the TCRdb table lists in-frame clones only, not all of them. The sample shows about 140,000 clones, approximately 88% of them seen only once. The chain joins TRBV19 to TRBJ2-2, with TRBD2 matching over 8 bases. Sequencing used peripheral blood. The receptor comes from a man in his fifties or sixties with active or convalescent COVID-19. For the CDR3, the DNA is TGTGCCAGTAGAAGAAGCGGGAGCCCCCAGAACACCGGGGAGCTGTTTTTT. It specifies CASRRSGSPQNTGELFF.